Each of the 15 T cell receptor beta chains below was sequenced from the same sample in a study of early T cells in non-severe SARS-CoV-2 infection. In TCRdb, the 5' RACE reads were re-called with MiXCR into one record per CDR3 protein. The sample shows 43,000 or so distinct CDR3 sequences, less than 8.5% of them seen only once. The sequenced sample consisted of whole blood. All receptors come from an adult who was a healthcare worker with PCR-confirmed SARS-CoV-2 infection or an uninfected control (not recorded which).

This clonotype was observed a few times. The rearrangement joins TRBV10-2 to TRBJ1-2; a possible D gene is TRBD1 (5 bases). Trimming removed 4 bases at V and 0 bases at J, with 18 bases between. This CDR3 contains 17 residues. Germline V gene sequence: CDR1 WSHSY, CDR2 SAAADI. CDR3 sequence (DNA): TGCGCCAGCAGTGGGCCGACAGACCATCGAGCTAACTATGGCTACACCTTC. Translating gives CASSGPTDHRANYGYTF.

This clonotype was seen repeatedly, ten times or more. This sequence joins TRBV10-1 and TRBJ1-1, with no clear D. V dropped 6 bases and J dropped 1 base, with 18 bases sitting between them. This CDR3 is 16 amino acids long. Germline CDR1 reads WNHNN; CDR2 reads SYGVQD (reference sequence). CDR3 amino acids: CASRPHLPTSNTEAFF. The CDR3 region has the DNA TGCGCCAGCAGACCTCATTTGCCAACCTCGAACACTGAAGCTTTCTTT.

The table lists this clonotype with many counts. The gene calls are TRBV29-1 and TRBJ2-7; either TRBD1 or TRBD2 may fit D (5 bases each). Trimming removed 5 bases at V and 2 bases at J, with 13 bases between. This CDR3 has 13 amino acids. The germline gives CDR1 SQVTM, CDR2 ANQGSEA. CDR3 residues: CSVLVGATYEQYF. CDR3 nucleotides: TGCAGCGTTCTGGTCGGGGCTACCTACGAGCAGTACTTC.

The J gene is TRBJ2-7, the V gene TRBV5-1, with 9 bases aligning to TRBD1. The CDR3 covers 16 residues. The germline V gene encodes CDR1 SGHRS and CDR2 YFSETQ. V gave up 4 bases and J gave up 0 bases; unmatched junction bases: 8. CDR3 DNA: TGCGCCAGCAGCGCCCAGACAGGGGGTTCCTCCTACGAGCAGTACTTC. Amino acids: CASSAQTGGSSYEQYF.

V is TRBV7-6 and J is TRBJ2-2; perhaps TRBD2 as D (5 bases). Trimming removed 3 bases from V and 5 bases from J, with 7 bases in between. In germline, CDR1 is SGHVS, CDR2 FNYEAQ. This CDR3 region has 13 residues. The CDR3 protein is CASSFGETGELFF. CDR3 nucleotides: TGTGCCAGCAGCTTCGGGGAAACCGGGGAGCTGTTTTTT. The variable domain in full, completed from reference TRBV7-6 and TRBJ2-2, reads GAGVSQSPRYKVTKRGQDVALRCDPISGHVSLYWYRQALGQGPEFLTYFNYEAQQDKSGLPNDRFSAERPEGSISTLTIQRTEQRDSAMYRCASSFGETGELFFGEGSRLTVL.

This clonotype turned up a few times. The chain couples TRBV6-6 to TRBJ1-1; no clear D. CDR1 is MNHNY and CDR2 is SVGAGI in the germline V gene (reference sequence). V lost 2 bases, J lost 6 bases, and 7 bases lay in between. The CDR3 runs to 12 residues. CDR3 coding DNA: TGTGCCAGCAGTTACGCTTACTCTGAAGCTTTCTTT. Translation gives CASSYAYSEAFF.

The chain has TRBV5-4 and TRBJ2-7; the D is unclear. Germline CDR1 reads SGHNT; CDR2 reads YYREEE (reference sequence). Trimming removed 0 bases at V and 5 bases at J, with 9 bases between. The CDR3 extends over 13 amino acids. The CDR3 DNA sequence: TGTGCCAGCAGCTTGGAGGCTCCGGACGAGCAGTACTTC. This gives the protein CASSLEAPDEQYF.

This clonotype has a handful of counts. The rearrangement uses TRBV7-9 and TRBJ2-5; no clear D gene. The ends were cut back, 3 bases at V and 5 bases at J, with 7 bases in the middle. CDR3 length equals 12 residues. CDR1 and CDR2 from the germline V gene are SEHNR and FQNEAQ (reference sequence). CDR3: CASSFSSETQYF. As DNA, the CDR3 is TGTGCCAGCAGCTTCAGTTCGGAGACCCAGTACTTC. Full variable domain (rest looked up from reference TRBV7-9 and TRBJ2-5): DTGVSQNPRHKITKRGQNVTFRCDPISEHNRLYWYRQTLGQGPEFLTYFQNEAQLEKSRLLSDRFSAERPKGSFSTLEIQRTEQGDSAMYLCASSFSSETQYFGPGTRLLVL.

The CDR3 DNA follows: TGCAGTGCTAGTAATTACCCCGTGGACACAGATACGCAGTATTTT. Residues: CSASNYPVDTDTQYF. This chain uses TRBV20-1 with TRBJ2-3; D gene ambiguous. The germline gives CDR1 DFQATT, CDR2 SNEGSKA (reference sequence). This CDR3 region has 15 residues. The V gene lost 3 bases and the J gene lost 2 bases, with 15 bases spanning the gap.

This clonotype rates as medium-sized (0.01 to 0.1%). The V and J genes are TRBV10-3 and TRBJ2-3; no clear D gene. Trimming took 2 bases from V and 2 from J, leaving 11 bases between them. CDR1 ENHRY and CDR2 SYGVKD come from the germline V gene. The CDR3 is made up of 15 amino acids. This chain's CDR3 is CAISEPATSTDTQYF. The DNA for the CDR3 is TGTGCCATCAGTGAGCCAGCTACGTCCACAGATACGCAGTATTTT.

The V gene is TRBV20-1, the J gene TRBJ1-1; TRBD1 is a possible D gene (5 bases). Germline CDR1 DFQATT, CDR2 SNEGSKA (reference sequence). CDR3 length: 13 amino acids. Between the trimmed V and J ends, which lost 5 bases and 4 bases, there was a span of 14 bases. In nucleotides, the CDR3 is TGCAGTGCTGACAGAGGGCTTCGCACTGAAGCTTTCTTT. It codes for CSADRGLRTEAFF.

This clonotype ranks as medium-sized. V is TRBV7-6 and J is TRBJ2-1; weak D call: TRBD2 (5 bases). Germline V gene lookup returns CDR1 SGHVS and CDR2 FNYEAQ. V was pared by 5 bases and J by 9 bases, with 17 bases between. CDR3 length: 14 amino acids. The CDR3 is CASSPTGIWIEQFF. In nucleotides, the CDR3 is TGTGCCAGCAGCCCTACGGGGATTTGGATTGAGCAGTTCTTC.

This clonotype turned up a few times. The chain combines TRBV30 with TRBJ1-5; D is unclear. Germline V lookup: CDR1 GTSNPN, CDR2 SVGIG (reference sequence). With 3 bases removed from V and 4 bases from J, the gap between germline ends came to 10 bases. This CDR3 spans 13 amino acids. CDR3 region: CAWSSMRNQPQHF. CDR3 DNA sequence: TGTGCCTGGAGCTCAATGAGAAATCAGCCCCAGCATTTT.

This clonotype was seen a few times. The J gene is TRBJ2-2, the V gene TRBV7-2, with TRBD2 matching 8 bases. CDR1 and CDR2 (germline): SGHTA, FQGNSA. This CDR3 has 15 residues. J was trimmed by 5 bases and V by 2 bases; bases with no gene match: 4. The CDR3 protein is CASSLSGGRTGELFF. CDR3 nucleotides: TGTGCCAGCAGCTTAAGCGGGGGACGGACCGGGGAGCTGTTTTTT.

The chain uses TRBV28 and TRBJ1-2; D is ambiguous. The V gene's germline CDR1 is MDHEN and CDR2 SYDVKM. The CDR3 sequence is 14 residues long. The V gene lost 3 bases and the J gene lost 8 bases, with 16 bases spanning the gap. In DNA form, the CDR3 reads TGTGCCAGCAGTTTTCCCTCTGGAACGGAAGGCTACACCTTC. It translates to CASSFPSGTEGYTF.